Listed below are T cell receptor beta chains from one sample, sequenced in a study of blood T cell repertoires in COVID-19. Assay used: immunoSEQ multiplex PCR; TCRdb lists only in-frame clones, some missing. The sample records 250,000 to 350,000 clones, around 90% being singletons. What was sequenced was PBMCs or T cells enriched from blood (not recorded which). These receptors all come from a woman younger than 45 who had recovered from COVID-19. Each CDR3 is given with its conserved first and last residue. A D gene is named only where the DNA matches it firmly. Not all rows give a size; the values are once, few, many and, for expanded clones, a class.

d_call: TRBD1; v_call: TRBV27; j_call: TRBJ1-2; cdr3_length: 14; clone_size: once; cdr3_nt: TGTGCCAGCAGTCCTAGGACAGGGCCCAATGGCTACACCTTC; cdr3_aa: CASSPRTGPNGYTF
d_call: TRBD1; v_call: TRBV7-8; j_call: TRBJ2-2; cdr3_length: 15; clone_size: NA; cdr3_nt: TGTGCCAGCAGCCCCGGGACAGTGAACACCGGGGAGCTGTTTTTT; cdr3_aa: CASSPGTVNTGELFF
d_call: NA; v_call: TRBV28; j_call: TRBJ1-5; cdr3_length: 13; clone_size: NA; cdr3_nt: TGTGCCAGCAGAGACCGGGTGAATCAGCCCCAGCATTTT; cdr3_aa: CASRDRVNQPQHF
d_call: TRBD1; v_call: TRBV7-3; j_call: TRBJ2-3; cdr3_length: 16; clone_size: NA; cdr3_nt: TGTGCCAGCAGCCCTGTGGGGACAGAAAGAACAGATACGCAGTATTTT; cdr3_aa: CASSPVGTERTDTQYF
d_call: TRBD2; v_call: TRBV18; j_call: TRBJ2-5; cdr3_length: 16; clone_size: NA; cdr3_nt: TGTGCCAGCTCACTCCCGGGACTAGCGGCACAAGAGACCCAGTACTTC; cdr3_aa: CASSLPGLAAQETQYF
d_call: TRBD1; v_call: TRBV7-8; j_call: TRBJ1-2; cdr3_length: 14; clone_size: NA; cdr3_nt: TGTGCCAGCAGCATCAACCAGGGGGCGCGAGGCTACACCTTC; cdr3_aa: CASSINQGARGYTF
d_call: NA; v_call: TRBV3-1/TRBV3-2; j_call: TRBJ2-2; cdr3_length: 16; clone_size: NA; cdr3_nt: TGTGCCAGCAGCCACAATATCCCCCACGGGGCCGGGGAGCTGTTTTTT; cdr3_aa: CASSHNIPHGAGELFF
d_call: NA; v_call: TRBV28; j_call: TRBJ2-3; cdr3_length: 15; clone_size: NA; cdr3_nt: TGTGCCAGCAGTTTCCGGGGGAGAGGCACAGATACGCAGTATTTT; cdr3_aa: CASSFRGRGTDTQYF
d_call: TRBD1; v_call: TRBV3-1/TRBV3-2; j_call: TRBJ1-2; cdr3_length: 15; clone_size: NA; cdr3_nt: TGTGCCAGCAGCCCTAAGGACAGGGTCAACTATGGCTACACCTTC; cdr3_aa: CASSPKDRVNYGYTF
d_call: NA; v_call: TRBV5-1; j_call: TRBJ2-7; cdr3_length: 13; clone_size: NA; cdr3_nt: TGCGCCAGCAGCTCGGTGGACAGCTACGAGCAGTACTTC; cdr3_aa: CASSSVDSYEQYF
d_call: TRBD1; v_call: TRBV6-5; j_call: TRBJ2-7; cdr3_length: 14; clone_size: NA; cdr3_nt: TGTGCCAGCAGATCGGGACAGGGAGCCCACGAGCAGTACTTC; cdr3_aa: CASRSGQGAHEQYF
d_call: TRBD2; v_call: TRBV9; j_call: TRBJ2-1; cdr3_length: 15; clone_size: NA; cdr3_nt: TGTGCCAGCAGCTCCCTAGCGGGAGGGCCCAATGAGCAGTTCTTC; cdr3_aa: CASSSLAGGPNEQFF
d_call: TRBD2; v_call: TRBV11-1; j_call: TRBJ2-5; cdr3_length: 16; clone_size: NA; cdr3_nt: TGTGCCAGCAGCTTAGGTGTCGGGGGGGCAGGGGAGACCCAGTACTTC; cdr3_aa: CASSLGVGGAGETQYF
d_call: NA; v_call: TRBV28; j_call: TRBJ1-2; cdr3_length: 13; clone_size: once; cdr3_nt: TGTGCCAGCAGCGCGGGTTCTCGTTATGGCTACACCTTC; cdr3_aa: CASSAGSRYGYTF
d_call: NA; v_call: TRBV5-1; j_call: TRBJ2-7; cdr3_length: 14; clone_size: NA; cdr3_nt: TGCGCCAGCAGCTTGAAGGGGCAGGGCTACGAGCAGTACTTC; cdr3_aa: CASSLKGQGYEQYF
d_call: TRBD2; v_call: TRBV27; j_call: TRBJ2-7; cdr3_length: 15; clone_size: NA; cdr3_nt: TGTGCCAGCAGCCCTTGGCTAGCGGGAGGGTACGAGCAGTACTTC; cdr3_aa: CASSPWLAGGYEQYF
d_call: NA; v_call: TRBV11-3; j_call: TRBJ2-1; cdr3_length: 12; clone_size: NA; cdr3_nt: TGTGCCATCGGGACTCGCCCCAGAGAGCAGTTCTTC; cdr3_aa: CAIGTRPREQFF
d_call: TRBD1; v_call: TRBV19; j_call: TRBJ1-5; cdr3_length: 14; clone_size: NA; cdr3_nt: TGTGCCAGTAGTATAGGACAGGGAAATCAGCCCCAGCATTTT; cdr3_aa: CASSIGQGNQPQHF
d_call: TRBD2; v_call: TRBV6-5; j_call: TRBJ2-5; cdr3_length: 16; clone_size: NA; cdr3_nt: TGTGCCAGCAGTTACTTAGTAGCGGGAGGGGAAGAGACCCAGTACTTC; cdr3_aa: CASSYLVAGGEETQYF
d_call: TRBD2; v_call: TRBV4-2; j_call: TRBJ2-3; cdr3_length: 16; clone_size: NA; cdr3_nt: TGTGCCAGCAGCCAAGATGCGCTCGGGGGGGCAGATACGCAGTATTTT; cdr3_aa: CASSQDALGGADTQYF
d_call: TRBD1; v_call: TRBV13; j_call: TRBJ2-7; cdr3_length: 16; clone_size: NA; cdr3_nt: TGTGCCAGCAGCTTTTCGATAAGACAGGGGGGCTACGAGCAGTACTTC; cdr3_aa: CASSFSIRQGGYEQYF
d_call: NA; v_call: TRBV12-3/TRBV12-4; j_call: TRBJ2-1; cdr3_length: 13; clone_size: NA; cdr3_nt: TGTGCCAGCAGTGTGGACAGTTTAGGTGAGCAGTTCTTC; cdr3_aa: CASSVDSLGEQFF
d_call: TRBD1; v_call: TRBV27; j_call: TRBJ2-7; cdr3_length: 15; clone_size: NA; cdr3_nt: TGTGCCAGCAGTCCCTACCCCGGGACAGTCTACGAGCAGTACTTC; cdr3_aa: CASSPYPGTVYEQYF
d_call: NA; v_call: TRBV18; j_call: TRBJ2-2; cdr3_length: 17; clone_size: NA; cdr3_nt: TGTGCCAGCTCACCACCTGCGAGACAGGCGAACACCGGGGAGCTGTTTTTT; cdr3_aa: CASSPPARQANTGELFF
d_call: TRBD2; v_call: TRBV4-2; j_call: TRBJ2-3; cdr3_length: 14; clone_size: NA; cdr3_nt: TGTGCCAGCAGCCAAGAACTAGCGGCGGATACGCAGTATTTT; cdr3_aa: CASSQELAADTQYF
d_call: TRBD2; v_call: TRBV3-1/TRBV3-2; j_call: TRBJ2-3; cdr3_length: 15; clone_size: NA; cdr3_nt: TGTGCCAGCAGCCAAGAGACTAGCGCCACAGATACGCAGTATTTT; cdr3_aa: CASSQETSATDTQYF
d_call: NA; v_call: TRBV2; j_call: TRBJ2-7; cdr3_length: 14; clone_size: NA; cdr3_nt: TGTGCCAGCAGGGGAACCACCGACAGGCACGAGCAGTACTTC; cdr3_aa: CASRGTTDRHEQYF
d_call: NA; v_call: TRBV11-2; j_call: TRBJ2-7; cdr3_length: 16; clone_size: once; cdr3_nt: TGTGCCAGCAGCTCCCTGGGGGGAACCGCCTCCTACGAGCAGTACTTC; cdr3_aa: CASSSLGGTASYEQYF
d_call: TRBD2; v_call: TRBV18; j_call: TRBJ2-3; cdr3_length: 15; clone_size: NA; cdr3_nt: TGTGCCAGCTCACCTGGACTAGCGGGGACAGATACGCAGTATTTT; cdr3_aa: CASSPGLAGTDTQYF
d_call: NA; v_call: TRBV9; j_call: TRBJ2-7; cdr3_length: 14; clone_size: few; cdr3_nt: TGTGCCAGCAGCCCTCGCTGGAGCGAGGACGAGCAGTACTTC; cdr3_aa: CASSPRWSEDEQYF
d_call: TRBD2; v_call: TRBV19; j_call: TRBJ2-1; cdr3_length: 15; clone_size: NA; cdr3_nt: TGTGCCAGTAGATTTACTAGCGGGATTGGTAATGAGCAGTTCTTC; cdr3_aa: CASRFTSGIGNEQFF
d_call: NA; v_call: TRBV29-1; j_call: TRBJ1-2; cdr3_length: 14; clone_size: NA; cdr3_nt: TGCAGCGTTGAAGTAATCGGGTCGGAGGCTGGCTACACCTTC; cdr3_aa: CSVEVIGSEAGYTF
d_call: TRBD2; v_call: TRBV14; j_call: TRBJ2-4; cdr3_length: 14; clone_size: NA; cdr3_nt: TGTGCCAGCAGCCAAGGTCAGCGGGGGAACATTCAGTACTTC; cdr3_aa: CASSQGQRGNIQYF
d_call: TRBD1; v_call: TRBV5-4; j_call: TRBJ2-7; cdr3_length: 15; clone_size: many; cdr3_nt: TGTGCCAGCAGCTCAACAGGGGCGAGCTCCTACGAGCAGTACTTC; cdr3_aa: CASSSTGASSYEQYF
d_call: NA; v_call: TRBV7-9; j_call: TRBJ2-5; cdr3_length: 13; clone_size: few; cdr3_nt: TGTGCCAGCAGCTTAGCAGGGGGAGAGACCCAGTACTTC; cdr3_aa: CASSLAGGETQYF
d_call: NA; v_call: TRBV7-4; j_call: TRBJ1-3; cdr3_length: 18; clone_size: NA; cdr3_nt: TGTGCCAGCGGTTACAGAACACAGCAGAATCCCTCTGGAAACACCATATATTTT; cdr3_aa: CASGYRTQQNPSGNTIYF
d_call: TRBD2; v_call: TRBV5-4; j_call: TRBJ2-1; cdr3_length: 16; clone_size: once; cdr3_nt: TGTGCCAGCAGCAGTAGCGGGAGGGCTCTCGGCAATGAGCAGTTCTTC; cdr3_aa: CASSSSGRALGNEQFF
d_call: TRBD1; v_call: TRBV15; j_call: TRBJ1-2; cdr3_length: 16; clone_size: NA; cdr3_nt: TGTGCCACCAGCAGAGATGGACAGGGGGCTAACTATGGCTACACCTTC; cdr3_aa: CATSRDGQGANYGYTF
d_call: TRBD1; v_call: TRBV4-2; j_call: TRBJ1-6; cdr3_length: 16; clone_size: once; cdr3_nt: TGTGCCAGCAGCCTCGGGGACAGGCTTTTGGGGTCACCCCTCCACTTT; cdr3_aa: CASSLGDRLLGSPLHF
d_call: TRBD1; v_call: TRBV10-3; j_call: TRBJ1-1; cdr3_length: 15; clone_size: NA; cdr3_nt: TGTGCCATCAGTGAGGGTAGAGGGGGCAACACTGAAGCTTTCTTT; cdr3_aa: CAISEGRGGNTEAFF
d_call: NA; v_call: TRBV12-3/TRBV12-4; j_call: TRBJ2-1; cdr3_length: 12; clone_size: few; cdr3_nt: TGTGCCAGCACCCGGGACTTCGAGGAGCAGTTCTTC; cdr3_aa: CASTRDFEEQFF